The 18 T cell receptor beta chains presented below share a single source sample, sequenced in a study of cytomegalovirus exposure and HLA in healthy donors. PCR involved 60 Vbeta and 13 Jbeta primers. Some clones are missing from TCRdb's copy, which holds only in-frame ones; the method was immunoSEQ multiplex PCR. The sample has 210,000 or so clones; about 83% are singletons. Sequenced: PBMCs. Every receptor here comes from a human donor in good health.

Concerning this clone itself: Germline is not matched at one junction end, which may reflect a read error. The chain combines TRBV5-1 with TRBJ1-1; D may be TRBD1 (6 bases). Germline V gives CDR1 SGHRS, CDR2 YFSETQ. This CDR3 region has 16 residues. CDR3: CAGSLRSGDGVTEAFF. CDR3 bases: TGCGCCGGCAGCTTGAGGTCAGGGGATGGGGTAACTGAAGCTTTCTTT.

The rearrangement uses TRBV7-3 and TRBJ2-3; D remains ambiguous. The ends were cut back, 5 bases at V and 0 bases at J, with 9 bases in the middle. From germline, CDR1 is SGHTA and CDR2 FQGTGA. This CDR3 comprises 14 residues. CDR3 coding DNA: TGTGCCAGCAGCACCAGAGCGAGCACAGATACGCAGTATTTT. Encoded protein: CASSTRASTDTQYF.

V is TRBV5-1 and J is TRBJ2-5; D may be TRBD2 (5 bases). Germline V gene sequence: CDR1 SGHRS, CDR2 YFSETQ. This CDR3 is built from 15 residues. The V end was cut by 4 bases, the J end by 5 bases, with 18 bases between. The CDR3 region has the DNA TGCGCCAGCAGCCGGACTCGTGGATTGGGCGAGACCCAGTACTTC. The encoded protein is CASSRTRGLGETQYF.

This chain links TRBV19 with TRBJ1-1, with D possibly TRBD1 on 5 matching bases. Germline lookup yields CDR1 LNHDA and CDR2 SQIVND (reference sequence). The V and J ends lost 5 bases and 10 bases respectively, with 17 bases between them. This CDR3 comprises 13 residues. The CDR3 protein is CASSEGVLQLAFF. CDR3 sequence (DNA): TGTGCCAGTAGTGAAGGGGTGCTCCAGTTAGCTTTCTTT.

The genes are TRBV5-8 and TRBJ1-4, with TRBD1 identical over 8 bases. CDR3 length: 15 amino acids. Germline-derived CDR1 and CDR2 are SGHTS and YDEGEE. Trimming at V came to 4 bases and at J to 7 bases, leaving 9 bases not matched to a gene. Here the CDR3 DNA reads TGTGCCAGCAGCCCCGACAGGGGCGGCGGTGAAAAACTGTTTTTT. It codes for CASSPDRGGGEKLFF.

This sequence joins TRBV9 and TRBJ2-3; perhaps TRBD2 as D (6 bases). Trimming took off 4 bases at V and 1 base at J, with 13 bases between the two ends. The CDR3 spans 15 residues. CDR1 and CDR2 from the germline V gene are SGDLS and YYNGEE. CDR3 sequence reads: CASSPPTSRTDTQYF. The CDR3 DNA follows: TGTGCCAGCAGCCCCCCGACTAGTCGCACAGATACGCAGTATTTT.

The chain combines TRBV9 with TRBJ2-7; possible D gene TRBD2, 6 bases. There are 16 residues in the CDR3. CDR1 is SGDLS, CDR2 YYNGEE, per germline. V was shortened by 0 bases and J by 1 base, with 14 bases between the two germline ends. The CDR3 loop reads CASSVGGSGKSYEQYF. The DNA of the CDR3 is TGTGCCAGCAGCGTAGGAGGTAGCGGAAAATCCTACGAGCAGTACTTC.

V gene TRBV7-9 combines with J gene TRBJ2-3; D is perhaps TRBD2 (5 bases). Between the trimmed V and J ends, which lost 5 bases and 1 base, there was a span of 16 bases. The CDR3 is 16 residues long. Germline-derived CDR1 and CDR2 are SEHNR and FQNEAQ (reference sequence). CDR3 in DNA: TGTGCCAGCAGCCCCATCCTCGGAGGAGGCACAGATACGCAGTATTTT. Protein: CASSPILGGGTDTQYF.

The CDR3 loop reads CACENTGETQYF. The CDR3 DNA reads TGTGCCTGTGAGAATACCGGAGAGACCCAGTACTTC. This chain connects TRBV30 to TRBJ2-5; D is undetermined. Germline V gene sequence: CDR1 GTSNPN, CDR2 SVGIG (reference sequence). CDR3 size: 12 residues. V was cut by 6 bases and J by 4 bases, with 12 bases left in between.

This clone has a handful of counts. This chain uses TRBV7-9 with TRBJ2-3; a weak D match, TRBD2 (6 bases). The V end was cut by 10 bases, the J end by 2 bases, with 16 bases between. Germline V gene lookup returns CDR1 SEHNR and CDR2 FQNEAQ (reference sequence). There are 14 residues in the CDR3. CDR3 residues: CATRRTGDTDTQYF. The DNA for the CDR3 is TGTGCCACCAGGCGGACGGGGGACACAGATACGCAGTATTTT.

The CDR3 sequence is CASAGQSYEQYF. DNA for the CDR3: TGTGCCAGCGCAGGACAGTCCTACGAGCAGTACTTC. The V call is TRBV6-1, the J call TRBJ2-7; D is perhaps TRBD1 (6 bases). The CDR3 is 12 residues long. Trimming removed 8 bases at V and 1 base at J, with 9 bases between. The germline CDR1 and CDR2 sequences are MNHNS and SASEGT.

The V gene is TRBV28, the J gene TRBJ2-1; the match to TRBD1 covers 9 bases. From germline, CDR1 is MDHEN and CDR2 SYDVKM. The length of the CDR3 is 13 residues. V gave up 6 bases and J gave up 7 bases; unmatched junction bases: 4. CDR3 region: CASRTTGGNEQFF. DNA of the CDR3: TGTGCCAGCAGGACGACAGGGGGGAATGAGCAGTTCTTC.

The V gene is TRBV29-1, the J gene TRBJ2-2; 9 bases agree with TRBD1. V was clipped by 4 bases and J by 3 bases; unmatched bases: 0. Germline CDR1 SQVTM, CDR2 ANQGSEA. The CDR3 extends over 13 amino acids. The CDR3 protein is CSVGTGDTGELFF. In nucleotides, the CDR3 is TGCAGCGTTGGGACAGGGGACACCGGGGAGCTGTTTTTT.

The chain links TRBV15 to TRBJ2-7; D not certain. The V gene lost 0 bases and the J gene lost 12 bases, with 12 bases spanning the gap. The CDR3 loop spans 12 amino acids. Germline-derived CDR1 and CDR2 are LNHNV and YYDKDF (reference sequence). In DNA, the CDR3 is TGTGCCACCAGCAGAGATAATTCTCCCCCGTACTTC. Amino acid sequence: CATSRDNSPPYF.

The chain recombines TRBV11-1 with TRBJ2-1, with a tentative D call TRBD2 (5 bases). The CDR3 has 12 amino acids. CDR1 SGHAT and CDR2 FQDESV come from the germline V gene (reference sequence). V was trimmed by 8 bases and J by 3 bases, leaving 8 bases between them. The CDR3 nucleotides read TGTGCCAGCGGGAGTGTCTACAATGAGCAGTTCTTC. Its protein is CASGSVYNEQFF.

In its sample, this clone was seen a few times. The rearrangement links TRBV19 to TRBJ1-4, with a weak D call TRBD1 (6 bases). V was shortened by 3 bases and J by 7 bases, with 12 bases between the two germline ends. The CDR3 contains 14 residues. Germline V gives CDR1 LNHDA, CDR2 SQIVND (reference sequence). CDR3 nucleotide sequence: TGTGCCAGTAGTATCGGAACAGGGCCTGAAAAACTGTTTTTT. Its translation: CASSIGTGPEKLFF.

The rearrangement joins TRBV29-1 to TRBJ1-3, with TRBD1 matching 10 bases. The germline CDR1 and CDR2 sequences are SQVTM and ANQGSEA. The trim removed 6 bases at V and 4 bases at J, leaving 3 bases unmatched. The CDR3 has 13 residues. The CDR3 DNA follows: TGCAGCGTGGGACAGGGGATCGGAAACACCATATATTTT. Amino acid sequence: CSVGQGIGNTIYF. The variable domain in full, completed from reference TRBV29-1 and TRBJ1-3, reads SAVISQKPSRDICQRGTSLTIQCQVDSQVTMMFWYRQQPGQSLTLIATANQGSEATYESGFVIDKFPISRPNLTFSTLTVSNMSPEDSSIYLCSVGQGIGNTIYFGEGSWLTVV.

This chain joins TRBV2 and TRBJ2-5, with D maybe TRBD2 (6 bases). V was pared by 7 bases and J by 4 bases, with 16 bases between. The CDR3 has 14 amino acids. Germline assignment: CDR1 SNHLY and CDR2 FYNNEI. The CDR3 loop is CASIGTSLGETQYF. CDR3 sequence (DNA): TGTGCCAGCATAGGGACTTCCCTCGGAGAGACCCAGTACTTC.